Listed here are 28 T cell receptor beta chains from one sample, sequenced in a study of T cells after yellow fever vaccination. TCRdb reprocessed the 5' RACE reads via MiXCR and lists one record per CDR3 protein. The table includes just under 600,000 distinct CDR3 sequences, roughly 12% detected once. The input for sequencing was PBMCs, taken on the day of the yellow fever booster vaccination. The source of these receptors is a man aged 25-40 years who received the YFV17D yellow fever vaccine.

This clonotype showed up just a few times. This chain connects TRBV3-1 to TRBJ2-3; D is ambiguous. Germline CDR1 LGHDT, CDR2 YNNKEL (reference sequence). This CDR3 is 16 amino acids long. V was trimmed by 5 bases and J by 1 base, leaving 16 bases between them. Here the CDR3 reads CASSSRPLAGTDTQYF. CDR3 DNA: TGTGCCAGCAGCTCACGTCCCTTAGCAGGCACAGATACGCAGTATTTT.

The chain couples TRBV6-1 to TRBJ2-7, with D possibly TRBD1 on 5 matching bases. Trimming took 10 bases from V and 3 from J, leaving 22 bases between them. CDR3 length equals 15 residues. CDR1 and CDR2 (germline): MNHNS, SASEGT. DNA of the CDR3: TGTGCCACCCGCCCTGACAGCTCCTCAGGCTACGAGCAGTACTTC. It codes for CATRPDSSSGYEQYF.

This clonotype was recorded a few times. The V and J genes are TRBV29-1 and TRBJ1-2; D remains ambiguous. This CDR3 contains 11 residues. V lost 8 bases and J 3 bases, leaving 10 bases between the germline ends. Germline V CDR1 and CDR2: SQVTM, ANQGSEA. The CDR3: CSTTGDYGYTF. The CDR3 DNA is TGCAGCACCACCGGTGACTATGGCTACACCTTC.

This chain joins TRBV5-1 and TRBJ2-7; D remains ambiguous. Germline CDR1 and CDR2: SGHRS and YFSETQ. The length of the CDR3 is 12 residues. V was cut by 4 bases and J by 6 bases, with 11 bases left in between. This chain's CDR3 is CASSTGNFEQYF. The DNA of the CDR3 is TGCGCCAGCAGCACCGGCAACTTCGAGCAGTACTTC.

This clonotype was seen a handful of times. V usage is TRBV7-9 and J usage is TRBJ2-7; the D gene is possibly TRBD1 (7 bases). V was clipped by 6 bases and J by 4 bases, with 16 bases between them. This CDR3 has 14 residues. CDR1 and CDR2 from the germline V gene are SEHNR and FQNEAQ (reference sequence). The CDR3 spells CASSWAGGGYEQYF. The DNA of the CDR3 is TGTGCCAGCAGTTGGGCAGGGGGAGGATACGAGCAGTACTTC.

The chain recombines TRBV6-2 or TRBV6-3 with TRBJ2-1, with 14 bases identical to TRBD2. The CDR3 covers 16 residues. The V and J ends lost 6 bases and 9 bases, in that order; junction bases with no gene match: 10. Germline V gene data show CDR1 as MNHEY and CDR2 as SVGEGT. The CDR3 nucleotides read TGTGCCAGCAGCCGGACTAGCGGGAGGTTTGGGAGTGAGCAGTTCTTC. Protein: CASSRTSGRFGSEQFF.

This clonotype was counted only a few times. The V call is TRBV7-8, the J call TRBJ2-7; a weak D match, TRBD1 (6 bases). The V gene's germline CDR1 is SGHVS and CDR2 FQNEAQ. The CDR3 has 15 residues. The V and J ends lost 2 bases and 3 bases respectively, with 14 bases between them. In DNA form, the CDR3 reads TGTGCCAGCAGCTTAAAACAGGGTAGCCTCTACGAGCAGTACTTC. It encodes CASSLKQGSLYEQYF.

This clonotype has more than one count but fewer than ten. The chain combines TRBV27 with TRBJ2-6; TRBD2 matches at 8 bases. V lost 8 bases to trimming and J lost 4 bases; unmatched junction nucleotides: 7. This CDR3 contains 15 residues. Germline V gene lookup returns CDR1 MNHEY and CDR2 SMNVEV (reference sequence). For the CDR3, the DNA is TGTGCCAGCGGCCCGGGCGGGAGGGGGGCCAACGTCCTGACTTTC. Translation gives CASGPGGRGANVLTF.

A few counts support this clonotype. The rearrangement links TRBV20-1 to TRBJ2-2; D perhaps matches TRBD1 (5 bases). V gave up 5 bases and J gave up 5 bases, with 18 bases separating them. The CDR3 is 15 amino acids. CDR1 DFQATT and CDR2 SNEGSKA come from the germline V gene (reference sequence). CDR3 DNA sequence: TGCAGTGCTCTCTCGGTCTTAGGGGATACCGGGGAGCTGTTTTTT. Translated, it gives CSALSVLGDTGELFF.

This clonotype occurred a few times. The chain uses TRBV20-1 and TRBJ2-3; D remains ambiguous. The V gene's germline CDR1 is DFQATT and CDR2 SNEGSKA (reference sequence). The CDR3 consists of 13 residues. Trimming shortened V by 4 bases and J by 4 bases, and 12 bases separated the two germline ends. The CDR3 loop is CSANKGSADTQYF. The DNA for the CDR3 is TGCAGTGCTAATAAGGGTTCCGCAGATACGCAGTATTTT.

The CDR3 sequence is CASSQSLGAFGETQYF. The CDR3 nucleotides read TGCGCCAGCAGTCAATCCTTAGGGGCCTTTGGAGAGACCCAGTACTTC. V and J are TRBV23-1 and TRBJ2-5; possibly TRBD1 for D (5 bases). TRBV23-1 is an open reading frame, and its role is uncertain. The CDR3 is made up of 16 amino acids. Deletions cut 0 bases from V and 4 bases from J, with 15 bases between.

This clonotype was counted between two and nine times. The chain has TRBV29-1 and TRBJ2-7; 9 nucleotides agree with TRBD2. The junction had 11 bases not matched to a gene; V was cut back by 3 bases and J by 2 bases. This CDR3 spans 16 amino acids. Germline CDR1 and CDR2: SQVTM and ANQGSEA. DNA of the CDR3: TGCAGCGTTGACGGTGCGGCTAGCGGGGCAACCTACGAGCAGTACTTC. It encodes CSVDGAASGATYEQYF.

V usage is TRBV28 and J usage is TRBJ2-5, with 10 bases matching TRBD2. V was pared by 5 bases and J by 5 bases, with 14 bases of the junction left unmatched. Per germline, CDR1 MDHEN and CDR2 SYDVKM. This CDR3 is 17 amino acids long. The CDR3 nucleotides are TGTGCCAGCAGTCGCCTGTCGAGCGGGAGGGCCGCCGAGACCCAGTACTTC. Amino acid sequence: CASSRLSSGRAAETQYF.

This clonotype was picked up a small number of times. The chain uses TRBV20-1 and TRBJ2-4, with D unclear. V lost 1 base and J 1 base, leaving 11 bases between the germline ends. Germline lookup yields CDR1 DFQATT and CDR2 SNEGSKA (reference sequence). The CDR3 runs 15 residues. CDR3 sequence: CSARAPSAAKNIQYF. CDR3 DNA: TGCAGTGCTAGAGCCCCCTCGGCGGCCAAAAACATTCAGTACTTC.

In this sample, this clonotype turned up many times. The J gene is TRBJ2-7, the V gene TRBV7-9; possibly TRBD2 for D (5 bases). This CDR3 has 15 amino acids. V was shortened by 4 bases and J by 6 bases, with 19 bases between the two germline ends. The germline CDR1 and CDR2 sequences are SEHNR and FQNEAQ (reference sequence). CDR3 region: CASSSDWTPRTEQYF. The DNA of the CDR3 is TGTGCCAGCAGCTCCGACTGGACTCCAAGGACCGAGCAGTACTTC.

A few counts support this clonotype. The rearrangement joins TRBV7-2 to TRBJ2-7; TRBD2 agrees at 9 bases. The CDR3 consists of 14 residues. The J segment lost 5 bases and the V segment lost 5 bases, leaving 7 bases of the junction unmatched. Germline CDR1 is SGHTA and CDR2 is FQGNSA. The CDR3 DNA follows: TGTGCCAGCAGCCCCGACAGCGGGAGGAACGAGCAGTACTTC. Translating it yields CASSPDSGRNEQYF.

This clonotype was seen more than once but under ten times. V usage is TRBV5-5 and J usage is TRBJ2-3, with D perhaps TRBD1 (5 bases). The V end was cut by 0 bases, the J end by 4 bases, with 9 bases between. The CDR3 runs 14 residues. Germline CDR1 SGHKS, CDR2 YYEKEE (reference sequence). The CDR3 protein is CASSLADRPDTQYF. In DNA form, the CDR3 reads TGTGCCAGCAGCTTGGCTGACAGACCAGATACGCAGTATTTT.

This clonotype was seen a few times. The J gene is TRBJ2-1, the V gene TRBV29-1, with D unresolved. Germline values: CDR1 SQVTM, CDR2 ANQGSEA. The CDR3 has 12 amino acids. Trimming took 3 bases from V and 10 from J, leaving 13 bases between them. CDR3 region: CSVDPIAREQFF. The DNA of the CDR3 is TGCAGCGTTGATCCTATAGCCAGGGAGCAGTTCTTC.

Worth noting for this clonotype: Lacking the conserved final phenylalanine or tryptophan, this CDR3 likely reflects a read error. The V gene is TRBV20-1, the J gene TRBJ2-7; D is perhaps TRBD2 (5 bases). V was cut by 3 bases and J by 6 bases, with 18 bases left in between. CDR3 length: 14 residues. The germline gives CDR1 DFQATT, CDR2 SNEGSKA (reference sequence). Written as DNA, the CDR3 is TGCAGTGCTAGTGACTTAGGGAGAGAGAGCGAGCAGTACTCC. This sequence encodes CSASDLGRESEQYS.

The chain is built from TRBV3-1 and TRBJ2-4; 7 bases fit TRBD2. CDR1 LGHDT and CDR2 YNNKEL come from the germline V gene (reference sequence). The J segment lost 13 bases and the V segment lost 5 bases, leaving 23 bases of the junction unmatched. The CDR3 sequence is 17 residues long. The CDR3, as DNA: TGTGCCAGCAGCTCCCAGTCCCTAGCGGTGCCCTCCAGGAGGCAGTACTTC. Protein: CASSSQSLAVPSRRQYF.

The gene calls are TRBV7-6 and TRBJ2-7; D gene unclear. The CDR3 covers 12 residues. The V gene lost 6 bases and the J gene lost 7 bases, with 13 bases spanning the gap. Germline lookup yields CDR1 SGHVS and CDR2 FNYEAQ. Here the CDR3 DNA reads TGTGCCAGCAGTCTACAGCCTTGGGAGCAGTACTTC. Translation: CASSLQPWEQYF.

This rearrangement joins TRBV10-3 to TRBJ2-6, with D unresolved. CDR3 size: 13 residues. CDR1 is ENHRY, CDR2 SYGVKD, per germline. Trimming shortened V by 7 bases and J by 2 bases, and 6 bases separated the two germline ends. The CDR3 sequence is CAIKPPGANVLTF. As DNA, the CDR3 is TGTGCCATCAAACCCCCTGGGGCCAACGTCCTGACTTTC.

This clonotype has just a few counts. J is TRBJ2-3 and V is TRBV7-2; 7 nucleotides agree with TRBD2. Germline V CDR1 and CDR2: SGHTA, FQGNSA. V shed 3 bases and J 2 bases; nucleotides not matched to a gene: 8. This CDR3 has 16 amino acids. CDR3 in DNA: TGTGCCAGCAGCTTTCCGCTAGCGGATGTCACAGATACGCAGTATTTT. It encodes CASSFPLADVTDTQYF.

This clonotype came up a few times. The CDR3 is CASSQGHASLARSSYEQYF. The CDR3 region has the DNA TGTGCCAGCAGCCAAGGCCACGCCTCACTAGCGAGGAGCTCCTACGAGCAGTACTTC. J is TRBJ2-7 and V is TRBV14, with 7 bases lining up with TRBD2. CDR3 length equals 19 residues. Per the germline V gene, CDR1 is SGHDN and CDR2 is FVKESK. The ends lost 1 base at V and 0 bases at J; junction bases unmatched: 15.

This clonotype came up a few times. The rearrangement joins TRBV12-3 or TRBV12-4 to TRBJ2-1, with 7 bases fitting TRBD1. The trim removed 5 bases at V and 8 bases at J, leaving 15 bases unmatched. This CDR3 has 16 residues. The CDR3 DNA sequence: TGTGCCAGCAGTGACCAGACAGGGCCGGTCGAGGATGAGCAGTTCTTC. Translated, it gives CASSDQTGPVEDEQFF.

The DNA for the CDR3 is TGCGCCAGCAGCTCCGGGTCCCGCGGTGGCTACACCTTC. This encodes CASSSGSRGGYTF. This chain connects TRBV5-1 to TRBJ1-2; D gene unclear. There are 13 residues in the CDR3. Trimming removed 3 bases at V and 7 bases at J, with 13 bases between. Looked up from germline, CDR1 is SGHRS and CDR2 is YFSETQ.

In this sample, this clonotype turned up many times. The V gene is TRBV6-5, the J gene TRBJ2-1, with 14 bases aligning to TRBD2. V shed 4 bases, J shed 5 bases, and the junction held 4 bases outside the gene matches. The germline CDR1 and CDR2 sequences are MNHEY and SVGAGI. The CDR3 sequence is 16 residues long. CDR3 in amino acids: CASSFLGLAGDNEQFF. The DNA for the CDR3 is TGTGCCAGCAGTTTCTTGGGACTAGCGGGAGACAATGAGCAGTTCTTC.

The chain employs TRBV20-1 and TRBJ2-7, with TRBD1 identical over 8 bases. The germline V gene encodes CDR1 DFQATT and CDR2 SNEGSKA (reference sequence). The length of the CDR3 is 15 residues. Trimming at V came to 0 bases and at J to 5 bases, leaving 9 bases not matched to a gene. The CDR3 is CSARDGGQGSHEQYF. In nucleotides, the CDR3 is TGCAGTGCTAGAGACGGTGGACAGGGAAGCCACGAGCAGTACTTC.